This TCR beta chain comes out of a study of blood T cell repertoires in COVID-19. Seattle patient enrollment occurred during active infection, with longitudinal follow-up thereafter. The junction had 6 bases not matched to a gene; V was cut back by 1 base and J by 0 bases. Germline-derived CDR1 and CDR2 are GTSNPN and SVGIG (reference sequence). This CDR3 is 15 amino acids long. As processed by the authors: For nucleated cells, counts were estimated from reference gene primer amplification. The repertoire was sequenced with immunoSEQ multiplex PCR; TCRdb's copy has only in-frame clones and lacks some. The D gene and trimming were derived from the DNA, and the V and J assignments and clone size from that table. The table lists nearly 350,000 clones, around 87% of them singletons.

The sequenced sample was peripheral blood. The source is a woman between 50 and 59 years old with COVID-19, enrolled during active disease. The J gene is TRBJ2-7, the V gene TRBV30; 7 bases line up with TRBD2. This chain's CDR3 is CAWSGEAGLSYEQYF. The CDR3 nucleotides are TGTGCCTGGAGTGGGGAAGCGGGGCTCTCCTACGAGCAGTACTTC.